This TCR beta chain was recovered during a study of cytomegalovirus exposure and HLA in healthy donors. Study as a whole: Prior work identified around 100 million unique TCR beta sequences in about 179 million T cells.

60 Vbeta and 13 Jbeta primers were used in PCR. Here immunoSEQ multiplex PCR was the method, and the copy in TCRdb shows in-frame clones only, minus some. This table holds just over 80,000 clones. Study-level results: For TCR beta chains, V- and J-gene trimming was later linked to a missense DCLRE1C variant. In an earlier analysis, about 87% or about 30%: the productive usage of most TCR beta V segments.

Germline CDR1 and CDR2: MNHEY and SVGAGI. The CDR3 has 15 residues. The germline V and J ends were trimmed by 2 bases and 7 bases, with 15 bases remaining between them. For this clone: No antigen is known for it.

This cohort consisted of healthy bone marrow donors. Sequencing was done on a sample of PBMCs. The clonotype originates from a woman between 25 and 40 years old in good health and CMV-seronegative. The genes are TRBV6-5 and TRBJ2-1, with D possibly matching TRBD2 (7 bases). The CDR3 protein is CASSYRGGYRNEQFF. The CDR3 DNA sequence: TGTGCCAGCAGTTACAGGGGGGGCTATAGGAATGAGCAGTTCTTC.